These 22 T cell receptor beta chains originate from one sample sequenced in a study of blood T cell repertoires in COVID-19. Some clones are missing from TCRdb's copy, which holds only in-frame ones; the method was immunoSEQ multiplex PCR. The data show around 69,000 clones, with 81% seen just once and approximately 20% held by the top ten. Material for sequencing was peripheral blood. These TCRs come from a woman in her 70s with acute or convalescent COVID-19.

This clone was counted only a few times. This chain connects TRBV28 to TRBJ1-6; 11 nucleotides line up with TRBD1. CDR1 is MDHEN and CDR2 is SYDVKM in the germline V gene. V lost 9 bases to trimming and J lost 9 bases; unmatched junction nucleotides: 10. The CDR3 is 15 amino acids. In nucleotides, the CDR3 is TGTGCCAGTTTGGGACAGGGGGTCTCAACTTCACCCCTCCACTTT. This gives the protein CASLGQGVSTSPLHF.

This clone was picked up a small number of times. The chain links TRBV28 to TRBJ1-5; D is unresolved. CDR1 MDHEN and CDR2 SYDVKM come from the germline V gene. The CDR3 consists of 15 residues. Deletions cut 2 bases from V and 3 bases from J, with 11 bases between. The CDR3 reads CASSLVTAHNQPQHF. The CDR3 region has the DNA TGTGCCAGCAGTTTAGTAACCGCGCACAATCAGCCCCAGCATTTT.

This clone occurred once. The DNA for the CDR3 is TGTGCCACCAGCAGCCAGGGGGTGGAGACCCAGTACTTC. It specifies CATSSQGVETQYF. The genes are TRBV15 and TRBJ2-5, with 7 bases matching TRBD1. The CDR3 extends over 13 amino acids. Germline V CDR1 and CDR2: LNHNV, YYDKDF (reference sequence). V lost 3 bases, J lost 5 bases, and 3 bases stayed unmatched.

The chain links TRBV18 to TRBJ2-7; a possible D gene is TRBD2 (6 bases). V lost 1 base and J lost 0, with 7 bases in between. Germline V CDR1 and CDR2: KGHSH, LQKENI. The CDR3 spans 14 residues. Written as DNA, the CDR3 is TGTGCCAGCTCACCACGGGGGGTCTCCTACGAGCAGTACTTC. Translation: CASSPRGVSYEQYF.

The count of this clone is one. The J gene is TRBJ2-3, the V gene TRBV21-1; TRBD1 reflects the table's D call only, with no check against the DNA. TRBV21-1 is a pseudogene locus. This CDR3 spans 16 amino acids. CDR3: CASSKAGDRESDTQYF. DNA of the CDR3: TGTGCCAGCAGCAAAGCCGGAGACAGGGAGTCAGATACGCAGTATTTT.

The chain uses TRBV6-1 and TRBJ2-7, with 9 bases identical to TRBD1. The CDR3 loop spans 15 amino acids. Trimming at V came to 1 base and at J to 4 bases, leaving 5 bases not matched to a gene. CDR1 MNHNS and CDR2 SASEGT come from the germline V gene. The CDR3 reads CASSEDRGRFYEQYF. CDR3 bases: TGTGCCAGCAGTGAAGACAGGGGGCGCTTTTACGAGCAGTACTTC.

This chain links TRBV7-2 with TRBJ2-7; 9 bases align to TRBD1. V gave up 3 bases and J gave up 9 bases; unmatched junction bases: 3. Germline V lookup: CDR1 SGHTA, CDR2 FQGNSA. The CDR3 extends over 12 amino acids. DNA of the CDR3: TGTGCCAGCAGCTTTCTGGGACAGGGGCAGTACTTC. Encoded protein: CASSFLGQGQYF.

This chain uses TRBV5-4 with TRBJ1-1; 7 bases map to TRBD1. Germline values: CDR1 SGHNT, CDR2 YYREEE (reference sequence). V trimming: 4 bases; J trimming: 4 bases; junction bases outside the gene matches: 13. The CDR3 is 16 residues long. Here the CDR3 reads CASSPGTVALGTEAFF. As DNA, the CDR3 is TGTGCCAGCAGCCCCGGGACAGTGGCCTTAGGCACTGAAGCTTTCTTT.

In this sample, this clone turned up once. The chain is built from TRBV10-1 and TRBJ2-7, with D possibly TRBD1 on 6 matching bases. CDR3 length: 13 amino acids. Germline CDR1 reads WNHNN; CDR2 reads SYGVQD (reference sequence). With 2 bases removed from V and 2 bases from J, the gap between germline ends came to 7 bases. CDR3 amino acids: CASSEQGPYEQYF. The CDR3 DNA reads as TGCGCCAGCAGTGAGCAGGGGCCCTACGAGCAGTACTTC.

The chain carries TRBV5-4 and TRBJ2-7, with TRBD1 matching over 10 bases. The CDR3 is 15 amino acids. Germline V gives CDR1 SGHNT, CDR2 YYREEE (reference sequence). Trimming removed 4 bases from V and 7 bases from J; junction bases left unmatched: 11. The CDR3 DNA sequence: TGTGCCAGCAGCCCCCCCGGGACAGGGGCCGGTGAGCAGTACTTC. Translated, it gives CASSPPGTGAGEQYF.

The V call is TRBV11-2, the J call TRBJ2-5; tentative D call: TRBD2 (7 bases). Germline loops: CDR1 SGHAT, CDR2 FQNNGV. The CDR3 has 16 amino acids. Trimming removed 0 bases from V and 0 bases from J, with 11 bases in between. CDR3 sequence reads: CASSLEGGANQETQYF. Written as DNA, the CDR3 is TGTGCCAGCAGCTTAGAAGGGGGGGCTAACCAAGAGACCCAGTACTTC.

This clone was found many times. This chain uses TRBV27 with TRBJ1-6; 8 nucleotides line up with TRBD1. This CDR3 is built from 15 residues. The trim removed 5 bases at V and 7 bases at J, leaving 7 bases unmatched. CDR1 MNHEY and CDR2 SMNVEV come from the germline V gene (reference sequence). The CDR3 sequence: CASSPQGAWNSPLHF. The CDR3, as DNA: TGTGCCAGCAGTCCCCAGGGGGCTTGGAATTCACCCCTCCACTTT.

V gene TRBV19 combines with J gene TRBJ1-5, with 8 nucleotides matching TRBD1. Trimming took 5 bases from V and 5 from J; bases not matched to a gene: 5. CDR1 is LNHDA, CDR2 SQIVND, per germline (reference sequence). The CDR3 has 14 amino acids. The CDR3 nucleotides read TGTGCCAGTAGTCCCCAGGGGGCTTATCAGCCCCAGCATTTT. Its translation is CASSPQGAYQPQHF.

The CDR3, as DNA: TGTGCCAGCAGGCCCACTAGCGGTCTCTCCTACGAGCAGTACTTC. It codes for CASRPTSGLSYEQYF. The genes are TRBV9 and TRBJ2-7, with 8 positions matching TRBD2. CDR1 is SGDLS, CDR2 YYNGEE, per germline. Unmatched junction bases numbered 7, after V lost 5 bases and J lost 0 bases. The CDR3 consists of 15 residues.

The V call is TRBV5-6, the J call TRBJ1-4; D is undetermined. Trimming cost V 2 bases and J 7 bases, with 12 bases left between them. This CDR3 comprises 14 residues. Germline values: CDR1 SGHDT, CDR2 YYEEEE. For the CDR3, the DNA is TGTGCCAGCAGCTTTAGGCAGAGGAGTGAAAAACTGTTTTTT. This sequence encodes CASSFRQRSEKLFF. Full variable domain (outside the CDR3, taken from reference TRBV5-6 and TRBJ1-4): DAGVTQSPTHLIKTRGQQVTLRCSPKSGHDTVSWYQQALGQGPQFIFQYYEEEERQRGNFPDRFSGHQFPNYSSELNVNALLLGDSALYLCASSFRQRSEKLFFGSGTQLSVL.

The chain has TRBV7-2 and TRBJ1-6, with a tentative D call TRBD1 (5 bases). The germline gives CDR1 SGHTA, CDR2 FQGNSA. Trimming removed 4 bases at V and 5 bases at J, with 12 bases between. The CDR3 is 15 residues long. CDR3 coding DNA: TGTGCCAGCAGCTCCAGCAGGGAAAATAATTCACCCCTCCACTTT. Translation: CASSSSRENNSPLHF.

The genes are TRBV28 and TRBJ1-2, with TRBD1 matching 9 bases. Germline CDR1 reads MDHEN; CDR2 reads SYDVKM. This CDR3 is built from 15 residues. J lost 4 bases, V lost 5 bases, and 8 bases had no gene match. CDR3 nucleotides: TGTGCCAGCAGTGGCGGACAGGGGCTTGGCTATGGCTACACCTTC. Translating gives CASSGGQGLGYGYTF.

The V and J genes are TRBV27 and TRBJ1-2; 10 positions agree with TRBD1. This CDR3 spans 15 amino acids. The germline V gene has CDR1 MNHEY and CDR2 SMNVEV (reference sequence). The V gene end was trimmed by 6 bases and the J gene end by 8 bases; junction bases not matched to a gene: 12. The CDR3 nucleotides are TGTGCCAGCAGACTACTGGGGACAGGGGTCGGCGGCTACACCTTC. It translates to CASRLLGTGVGGYTF.

CDR3 region: CASSPSPGTGGRGYTF. In nucleotides, the CDR3 is TGTGCCAGCAGTCCTAGTCCCGGGACAGGGGGCAGGGGCTACACCTTC. This chain links TRBV2 with TRBJ1-2; the match to TRBD1 covers 12 bases. After removal of 5 bases from V and 8 bases from J, the junction contained 12 bases not matched to a gene. The CDR3 is 16 amino acids. Germline V gene lookup returns CDR1 SNHLY and CDR2 FYNNEI.

The genes are TRBV18 and TRBJ2-1, with 12 positions matching TRBD2. Germline lookup yields CDR1 KGHSH and CDR2 LQKENI. CDR3 length equals 17 residues. Losses at the gene ends were 0 bases for V and 1 base for J; bases not matched to a gene: 1. The CDR3 DNA sequence: TGTGCCAGCTCACCACCGACTAGCGGGAGTTCCTACAATGAGCAGTTCTTC. It is translated as CASSPPTSGSSYNEQFF.

V gene TRBV28 combines with J gene TRBJ2-2, with a tentative D call TRBD1 (6 bases). Germline assignment: CDR1 MDHEN and CDR2 SYDVKM. There are 14 residues in the CDR3. V dropped 7 bases and J dropped 0 bases, with 9 bases sitting between them. CDR3 nucleotides: TGTGCCAGCATCGGACAGCCGAACACCGGGGAGCTGTTTTTT. Translated: CASIGQPNTGELFF.

The chain carries TRBV18 and TRBJ2-5, with 7 bases aligning to TRBD1. V was clipped by 8 bases and J by 3 bases; unmatched bases: 6. CDR1 KGHSH and CDR2 LQKENI come from the germline V gene. CDR3 length equals 13 residues. CDR3 nucleotide sequence: TGTGCCAGCAACGGGGACAGAGAAGAGACCCAGTACTTC. It codes for CASNGDREETQYF. Looking up the rest from reference TRBV18 and TRBJ2-5 gives the full variable domain: NAGVMQNPRHLVRRRGQEARLRCSPMKGHSHVYWYRQLPEEGLKFMVYLQKENIIDESGMPKERFSAEFPKEGPSILRIQQVVRGDSAAYFCASNGDREETQYFGPGTRLLVL.